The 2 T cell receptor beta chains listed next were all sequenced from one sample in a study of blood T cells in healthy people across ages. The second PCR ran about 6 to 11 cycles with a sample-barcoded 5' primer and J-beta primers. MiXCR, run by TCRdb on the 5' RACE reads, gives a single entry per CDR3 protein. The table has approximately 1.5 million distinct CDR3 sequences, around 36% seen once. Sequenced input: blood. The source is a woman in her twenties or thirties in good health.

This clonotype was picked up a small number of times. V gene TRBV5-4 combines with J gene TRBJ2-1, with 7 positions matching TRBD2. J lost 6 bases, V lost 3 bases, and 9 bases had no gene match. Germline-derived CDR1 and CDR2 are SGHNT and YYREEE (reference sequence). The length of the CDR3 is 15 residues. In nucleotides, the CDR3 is TGTGCCAGCAGCTCCCGACTAGCAGCTTTCAATGAGCAGTTCTTC. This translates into CASSSRLAAFNEQFF.

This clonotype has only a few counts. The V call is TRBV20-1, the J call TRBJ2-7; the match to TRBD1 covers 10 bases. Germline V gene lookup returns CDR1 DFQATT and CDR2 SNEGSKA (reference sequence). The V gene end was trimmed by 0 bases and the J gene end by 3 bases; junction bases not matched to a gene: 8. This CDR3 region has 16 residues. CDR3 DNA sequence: TGCAGTGCTAGAGATATCGGGACAGGGGAACACTACGAGCAGTACTTC. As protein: CSARDIGTGEHYEQYF.